These 2 T cell receptor beta chains came from one sample sequenced in a study of spatial heterogeneity in lung cancer. Each CDR3 protein gets one entry after TCRdb re-called the 5' RACE reads with MiXCR. The sample consists of 51,000 or so distinct CDR3 sequences, more than 6.5% of them appearing once. As for time point: blood at routine non-recurrence follow-up after resection. Tumor, nontumor lung or frozen PBMC supplied whole RNA, sequenced without sorting. The source material was PBMCs, sampled at follow-up. These receptors were taken from a female donor with early-stage non-small cell lung cancer.

This rearrangement joins TRBV4-2 to TRBJ2-3; D is ambiguous. The CDR3 sequence is 20 residues long. Germline CDR1 LGHNA, CDR2 YNFKEQ. The germline V and J ends were trimmed by 1 base and 2 bases, with 25 bases remaining between them. CDR3 region: CASSQAARYFSVQDTDTQYF. CDR3 nucleotides: TGTGCCAGCAGCCAAGCCGCCCGGTACTTTTCTGTACAAGACACAGATACGCAGTATTTT.

V is TRBV11-3 and J is TRBJ2-6; 9 positions match TRBD1. The length of the CDR3 is 15 residues. V was pared by 5 bases and J by 14 bases, with 13 bases of the junction left unmatched. Germline V gene lookup returns CDR1 SGHNT and CDR2 YENEEA. This chain's CDR3 is CASSHPGQGVPILTF. The CDR3 nucleotides are TGTGCCAGCAGCCACCCGGGACAGGGAGTTCCTATCCTGACTTTC.